This TCR beta chain emerged from a study of response to subunit inactivated influenza vaccine. This clonotype was observed a few times. One entry per CDR3 protein results from TCRdb running MiXCR on the RT-PCR reads. The sample has hundreds of thousands of distinct CDR3 sequences; around 20% are singletons. Germline V lookup: CDR1 MDHEN, CDR2 SYDVKM. This CDR3 is 15 amino acids long. Unmatched junction bases numbered 11, after V lost 6 bases and J lost 6 bases. The gene calls are TRBV28 and TRBJ1-5, with 7 positions matching TRBD1. This TCR was recovered from a man aged 50-75 years who received an inactivated influenza vaccine. The sample consisted of PBMCs from blood, taken about 19 months after vaccination. In nucleotides, the CDR3 is TGTGCCAGCAGAACCAGGGACAGCGTGAGTCAGCCCCAGCATTTT. It is translated as CASRTRDSVSQPQHF.